This TCR beta chain is drawn from a study of shared clonotypes between healthy human individuals. Study-level points and caveats: The sharing of about 5% of naive CD4 clonotypes was seen across a few donors. Relative to clonotypes present in all four donors, those not shared had lower generation probabilities.

Note on this clone: The target antigen is unknown. The same CDR3 arises from other DNA sequences in this sample as well.

Germline lookup yields CDR1 SGHRS and CDR2 YFSETQ. Trimming stripped 2 bases from V and 4 bases from J, with 9 bases between. The CDR3 contains 14 residues. Sequencing used immunoSEQ multiplex PCR; TCRdb keeps in-frame clones, though not all of them. Here the sample spans about 2.2 million clones, 85% to 95% being singletons. Naivety among CD8 cells was defined by CD45RO negativity and positive CCR7 selection, thereby excluding terminally differentiated effector memory CD45RA+ cells. Donors comprised only Caucasian adults living in Nashville, Tennessee. The V call is TRBV5-1, the J call TRBJ2-2, with a possible D match to TRBD1 (6 bases). The TCR originated in a man between 18 and 29 years old in good health. Some clones in this sample may be carry-over from other donors' samples. The specimen was naive CD8+ T cells from PBMCs. The CDR3 sequence is CASSLQGGTGELFF. The CDR3 DNA sequence: TGCGCCAGCAGCTTACAGGGCGGCACCGGGGAGCTGTTTTTT.